This T cell receptor (beta chain) was captured by sequencing in a study of blood T cells in healthy people across ages. Study-wide results and caveats: Older individuals had lower TCR beta diversity per million T cells (the decline was roughly linear). Since the PBMCs were unsorted, naive and antigen-experienced cells could not be conclusively compared. Aged donors had fewer naive CD4+ cells and lower diversity than long-lived donors.

With a J-beta primer mix and a sample-barcoded 5' primer, a second PCR ran 7 to 11 cycles. Each TCR beta cDNA got a 12-nucleotide random molecular identifier. Via MiXCR, TCRdb re-called the 5' RACE reads, giving one row per CDR3 protein. Of 1.5 million to 2 million distinct CDR3 sequences in the sample, less than 50% are singletons; the top ten hold more than 2%. Details on this clonotype: Its antigen is unknown.

The CDR3 has 15 amino acids. The ends were cut back, 1 base at V and 0 bases at J, with 8 bases in the middle. Germline CDR1 and CDR2: SGHNT and YENEEA. Sequenced material: blood. This rearrangement joins TRBV11-3 to TRBJ2-3; possible D gene TRBD2, 6 bases. The sequence was obtained from a middle-aged woman in good health. This CDR3 reads CASSLGGDSTDTQYF. CDR3 sequence (DNA): TGTGCCAGCAGCTTAGGCGGGGATAGCACAGATACGCAGTATTTT.